This T cell receptor (beta chain) comes out of a study of blood T cell repertoires in COVID-19. Study details: Samples taken during acute and convalescent COVID-19 were collected in the United States, Italy and Spain.

The CDR3 spans 14 residues. The germline CDR1 and CDR2 sequences are MNHEY and SVGAGI. V gave up 2 bases and J gave up 5 bases; unmatched junction bases: 3. Methods used by the authors: Cell counts per sample came from amplifying reference gene primers. Generated by immunoSEQ multiplex PCR, the TCRdb table keeps only in-frame clones and is missing some. The V and J calls and clone size are taken from that table; D and trimming were inferred from the DNA. The data show 200,000 to 250,000 clones, with about three quarters seen just once and 5.5% to 7% held by the top ten. The rearrangement joins TRBV6-5 to TRBJ2-3, with TRBD1 matching over 8 bases. This receptor was identified in a woman aged 70 to 79 with acute or convalescent COVID-19. The sample taken for sequencing was peripheral blood. CDR3 DNA: TGTGCCAGCAGTTACGGGACAGGAGGAGATACGCAGTATTTT. Translated, it gives CASSYGTGGDTQYF.